This TCR beta chain is from a study of cytomegalovirus exposure and HLA in healthy donors (dated by TCRdb to 2016 to 2017). In terms of the full investigation: An earlier analysis of some 500 of the donors reported roughly 270 Gb of sequence data and some 120 million unique TCR beta sequences from about 200 million T cells. Approximately 310 gigabases of sequencing data and around 85 million unique TCR sequences made up an early release that covered 640 HLA-typed donors. Among the roughly 410 genotyped donors, around 81% belonged to the genetic ancestry cluster associated with self-reported Caucasian donors. The study aimed to test whether signatures of past pathogen exposure could be identified by cataloging public T cell receptors. The study used immunosequencing to profile the T cell repertoires of some 600 subjects and linked those repertoires to cytomegalovirus serostatus. Besides the first cohort of approximately 710 subjects, a separate validation cohort made up of 120 different subjects was used. The study combined high-throughput TCR immunosequencing, statistical association of individual TCRs with disease status, and machine learning to predict cytomegalovirus infection status. To study patterns of TCR occurrence, a later analysis re-analyzed previously published TCR beta repertoires from around 670 donors and added high-resolution HLA genotyping. Rather than drawing on any new phenotypic data, the later analysis identified candidate immune exposures from TCR beta sequences and the way those sequences occurred across donors. An earlier analysis of approximately 640 of the donors applied high-throughput TCR beta sequencing to assess whether each TCR beta V gene segment acted as functional or pseudogenic. Donor age, sex, ethnicity and CMV serostatus were compiled together with the repertoire data. A later genetic analysis took genome-wide SNP genotypes for about 55% of the roughly 700 donors and used that subset as a discovery cohort. Every discovery cohort repertoire had been produced on one sequencing platform. Both class I and class II loci were covered by HLA typing, at four-digit resolution. The number of typed donors differed by locus: 629-630 for A, B, C, DRB1 and DQB1; approximately 530 for DQA1; 606 for DPA1; and about 450 for DPB1. Several DR-DQ haplotypes were treated as single units for association and clustering because of strong linkage in the cohort. Across 300 to 500 genotyped donors of the cohort, an average of approximately 240,000 unique TCR beta nucleotide sequences per donor were sequenced, and around 19% of those sequences were non-productive.

The cohort was made up of approximately 700 healthy bone marrow donors. Cohort members were all nominally healthy when sampled, although unrecorded immune exposures were likely present. The donor tested CMV seronegative and was one of the 352 seronegative cohort members. A peripheral blood sample was provided by each donor, and peripheral blood mononuclear cells were used for TCR beta sequencing. The Qiagen DNeasy Blood Extraction Kit was used to extract genomic DNA from the blood cell samples. As to this clone: It has no known antigen specificity.

Study-wide findings and limitations: The presence/absence analyses assumed that sequencing depth was roughly uniform across donors, and that assumption may not be true. Broadly in line with IMGT annotations, most TCR beta V segments showed up in productive rearrangements about 87% or about 30% of the time in an earlier analysis of several hundred of the donors. Because counts were too low, roughly 18 rarely observed V segments, including chromosome 9 orphons, were left out of the earlier analysis of 500 to 650 of the donors. Compared with the roughly 700-donor mean, donors in an Asian-associated ancestry cluster had fewer N-insertions in productive TCRs, according to a later genetic analysis. The sequencing pipeline was judged likely to have produced a cluster of highly shared sequence variants as a technical artifact. Correlated functional status among segregating V segments might be attributable to linkage disequilibrium, but an unknown experimental factor could not be ruled out. In this cohort, only TCR beta chains were sequenced, and detectable features were limited by the absence of alpha or paired-chain data. Because HLA typing was missing for some donors at each locus, association tests included only the typed subset. A further reported finding was that TCR beta sequences accurately predicted the HLA-A and HLA-B alleles for most subjects in the first cohort. According to a later analysis, parvovirus B19, influenza, CMV and Epstein-Barr virus appeared linked to several top co-occurrence clusters. A total of 164 TCR beta chains were listed by the study as associated with cytomegalovirus. A later genetic analysis associated a missense DCLRE1C variant with V-gene and J-gene trimming of TCR beta chains, and an independent cohort replicated the association. Specific HLA alleles were associated with 15,000 to 20,000 TCR beta sequences at a false discovery rate of 0.05 in a later analysis. In a later analysis, TCR association rates were found to vary across HLA loci, with the most associated TCRs seen for DRB1 alleles and the fewest for HLA-C alleles. In both the original and validation cohorts, the classifier was reported to diagnose cytomegalovirus status with high specificity and sensitivity. A later analysis found that HLA-associated TCR beta chains were more clonally expanded and had lower generation probabilities than equally common non-associated chains. Immune exposure information for the cohort was limited to CMV serostatus. In vitro tests confirmed that a few of the cytomegalovirus-associated TCR beta chains recognize cytomegalovirus antigens. A later analysis found that most CMV-associated TCR beta chains appeared HLA-restricted, with HLA associations seemingly driven largely by CMV exposure. Strong co-occurrence of HLA alleles, especially DR and DQ, made assigning TCR associations to individual alleles difficult. The authors suggested that the approach could potentially be extended to other disease states and immunological phenotypes. Most TCR sequences were seen in very few donors, while some public TCRs were found in many individuals. Some IMGT-functional V segments, including TRBV6-2 and TRBV6-3, could not be distinguished by the 87-base-pair reads and were therefore excluded.

The protocol used for the library was the immunoSEQ multiplex PCR assay. For the multiplex PCR, a mixture combining 60 forward primers for TCR Vbeta segments and 13 reverse primers for TCR Jbeta segments was used. The CDR3 region of rearranged TCR beta genes was amplified from genomic DNA by a multiplex PCR assay. Amplified TCR beta libraries were sequenced as 87-base-pair reads on the Illumina HiSeq System. In the source study's methods: A later analysis counted tens of millions of unique TCR beta chains across the 666 repertoires, and 9.5 million to 11 million of these chains were shared by at least two donors. Raw reads were error-corrected and collapsed into unique sequences with a nearest-neighbor algorithm that merged closely related sequences to remove PCR and sequencing errors. To assign V, D and J gene segments, CDR3 sequences were aligned to IMGT reference sequences. For a sequence to be retained, at least a six-nucleotide match to both a V gene segment and a J gene segment was required. Rearrangements were called productive when the CDR3 lacked stop codons and stayed in frame with V and J; all others were non-productive. CDR3 was defined according to IMGT convention as the region running from the second conserved V-encoded cysteine to the conserved J-encoded phenylalanine. In an earlier analysis of around 540 of the donors, sequences lacking an unambiguous match to a single V gene segment were excluded. An earlier analysis of 450 to 650 of the donors called V segments functional above 56.7% productive rearrangements and segregating when the between-donor standard deviation exceeded 5%. A statistical classification framework was developed to diagnose cytomegalovirus status using the catalog of TCR beta chain sequences. V and J gene assignment, in a later analysis, came from comparing TCR nucleotide sequences with IMGT/GENE-DB human TR gene sequences. A later analysis assigned CDR3 sequences and most-parsimonious VDJ recombination scenarios with the TCRdist pipeline. In a later analysis, each TCR beta chain was defined by its CDR3 amino acid sequence together with its V-gene family, and reads lacking a unique V-gene family were excluded. To address suspected cross-contamination and a sequencing artifact, a later analysis removed a few hundred highly shared, low-generation-probability nucleotide sequences. For each public chain, a later analysis derived a clonal expansion index from normalized ranks of inferred template counts within each repertoire. In a later analysis, generation probabilities were computed using a VDJ recombination model fitted to out-of-frame rearrangements, and the results were checked against IGoR. Hypergeometric tests were used in a later analysis to score TCR-TCR, TCR-HLA and TCR-CMV co-occurrence, with a repertoire-size bias correction applied to the TCR pairs. In a later analysis, false discovery rates were estimated by permuting HLA or CMV assignments 20 times. In a later analysis, co-occurring TCRs were grouped using DBSCAN, and TCRdist sequence similarity was added for clustering within HLA-allele-positive subsets. Repertoires with fewer than 30,000 or more than 120,000 public chains were left out of co-occurrence clustering, as were about 5 repertoires with anomalous nucleotide sharing. This immuneACCESS table, as held by TCRdb, lists in-frame sequences with V and J called but not all clones. Of the missing ones, under half trace to an unresolved V gene in checked studies; the others have no known cause. The D gene and trimming were derived from the DNA, and the V and J assignments and clone size from that table. The table held for this sample gives about 96,000 clones. Around 3.4% of the sample lies in the top ten.

CDR1 and CDR2 are read off the germline V gene as ENHRY and SYGVKD. For this chain, trimming is 0 bases at the V end and 1 base at the J end, and the number of junction bases without a gene match is 5. Measured from the cysteine to the phenylalanine, the CDR3 is 17 residues long. Only the CDR3 part of the read is kept: 51 bases, read in frame from the first base. The chain is made from TRBV10-3 and TRBJ1-2; TRBD1 aligns with 10 central bases. The sequence derives from a woman under 40 in good health and CMV-seronegative. Source material: PBMCs. CDR3 protein: CAISESPGQGGNYGYTF. The DNA reads TGTGCCATCAGTGAGTCGCCCGGACAGGGGGGTAACTATGGCTACACCTTC.